This TCR beta chain was observed in a study of response to subunit inactivated influenza vaccine. Germline V gene sequence: CDR1 DFQATT, CDR2 SNEGSKA (reference sequence). The CDR3 sequence is 15 residues long. Trimming pared 0 bases from V and 4 bases from J, leaving 15 bases between. Worth noting for this clonotype: No antigen is known for it.

Overall study results and limits: T cells newly recruited by each seasonal influenza vaccination are few, the authors suggested.

TCRdb analysed the RT-PCR reads with MiXCR anew, one entry per CDR3 protein. The data contain about 240,000 distinct CDR3 sequences, 12% of them singletons. This sequence joins TRBV20-1 and TRBJ2-5; maybe TRBD2 (6 bases). The receptor comes from a man aged 50-59 years who received an inactivated influenza vaccine. The material sequenced was non-naive T cells sorted from PBMCs, taken 14 to 15 days before vaccination. The CDR3: CSARDGKRVGETQYF. The CDR3 DNA follows: TGCAGTGCTAGAGATGGAAAGCGGGTTGGAGAGACCCAGTACTTC.